The 5 T cell receptor beta chains given below trace back to one sample, sequenced in a study of shared clonotypes between healthy human individuals. Sequencing was performed with immunoSEQ multiplex PCR; in TCRdb, only in-frame clones are kept and a portion is missing. The sample has a few hundred thousand clones, around 97% seen once. The material sequenced was naive CD4+ T cells sorted from blood. Subset here: CD45RA+ positively selected. The receptors come from a woman in her twenties or thirties in good health.

This sequence joins TRBV7-1 and TRBJ2-7, with D tentatively TRBD2 (5 bases). TRBV7-1 is assigned to the ORF class and has an uncertain function. This CDR3 region has 16 residues. The V end lost 5 bases, the J end lost 4 bases, and 21 bases lay between the germline ends. The CDR3 protein is CASSRARKKGGYEQYF. The CDR3 DNA is TGTGCCAGCAGCCGAGCCAGGAAAAAAGGAGGTTACGAGCAGTACTTC.

The J gene is TRBJ1-3, the V gene TRBV6-1, with D possibly matching TRBD1 (5 bases). The CDR3 is made up of 17 amino acids. CDR1 is MNHNS and CDR2 is SASEGT in the germline V gene. Trimming cost V 1 base and J 0 bases, with 13 bases left between them. The CDR3 protein is CASSEVDSSFSGNTIYF. The DNA for the CDR3 is TGTGCCAGCAGTGAAGTCGACAGTTCCTTCTCTGGAAACACCATATATTTT.

The chain uses TRBV19 and TRBJ2-7; possible D gene TRBD2, 5 bases. The germline V gene encodes CDR1 LNHDA and CDR2 SQIVND (reference sequence). The CDR3 sequence is 15 residues long. V lost 5 bases, J lost 0 bases, and 14 bases lay in between. DNA of the CDR3: TGTGCCAGTAGTGACGGAGGTCCTGGCTCCTACGAGCAGTACTTC. Translation: CASSDGGPGSYEQYF.

Concerning this clone itself: Other DNA sequences in this sample translate to the same CDR3. This chain joins TRBV19 and TRBJ2-1, with unresolved D. Germline CDR1 is LNHDA and CDR2 is SQIVND (reference sequence). This CDR3 has 14 residues. V lost 1 base and J 4 bases, leaving 8 bases between the germline ends. The CDR3 nucleotides are TGTGCCAGTAGTATAGGCGGATTATACAATGAGCAGTTCTTC. This encodes CASSIGGLYNEQFF.

A note on this clone: Other nucleotide sequences from this sample produce the same CDR3. The genes are TRBV30 and TRBJ1-1; TRBD1 aligns across 7 bases. The CDR3 has 18 residues. Unmatched junction bases numbered 22, after V lost 1 base and J lost 8 bases. Germline V lookup: CDR1 GTSNPN, CDR2 SVGIG (reference sequence). The CDR3 loop is CAWSGYTQGGKGLGEAFF. In nucleotides, the CDR3 is TGTGCCTGGAGTGGATATACCCAGGGGGGAAAGGGCCTAGGGGAAGCTTTCTTT. Full variable domain (remainder filled in from reference TRBV30 and TRBJ1-1): SQTIHQWPATLVQPVGSPLSLECTVEGTSNPNLYWYRQAAGRGLQLLFYSVGIGQISSEVPQNLSASRPQDRQFILSSKKLLLSDSGFYLCAWSGYTQGGKGLGEAFFGQGTRLTVV.